Shown below are 29 T cell receptor beta chains from a single sample sequenced in a study of CD8+ T cells in alopecia areata. The sequencing template was cDNA reverse transcribed from extracted RNA. Only in-frame clones appear in the TCRdb table, and some are missing; sequencing was by immunoSEQ multiplex PCR. The repertoire consists of approximately 190,000 clones, with 58% occurring once and the leading ten covering 5.5%. Treatment here: oral pan-JAK inhibitor, 5-10 mg twice daily. This sample comprised CD4+ T cells sorted from blood, obtained at week 24, from a patient treated with tofacitinib. Every receptor here comes from a human donor with alopecia areata.

This clone was recorded a few times. V and J are TRBV18 and TRBJ2-3, with D perhaps matching TRBD1 (6 bases). The CDR3 has 16 residues. Deletions cut 0 bases from V and 2 bases from J, with 12 bases between. Germline assignment: CDR1 KGHSH and CDR2 LQKENI. CDR3 protein: CASSPPNRAHTDTQYF. The CDR3 DNA follows: TGTGCCAGCTCACCACCGAACAGGGCCCACACAGATACGCAGTATTTT.

This clone has a handful of counts. This chain joins TRBV7-2 and TRBJ2-5, with 9 bases matching TRBD1. J was trimmed by 1 base and V by 5 bases; bases with no gene match: 5. Germline V gene data show CDR1 as SGHTA and CDR2 as FQGNSA. CDR3 size: 15 residues. In DNA, the CDR3 is TGTGCCAGCAGCCGTACAGGGGGCATCCAAGAGACCCAGTACTTC. The encoded protein is CASSRTGGIQETQYF.

This clone was found once. The V gene is TRBV28, the J gene TRBJ2-7; 11 nucleotides match TRBD1. Germline assignment: CDR1 MDHEN and CDR2 SYDVKM. V shed 5 bases and J 7 bases; nucleotides not matched to a gene: 7. The CDR3 covers 14 residues. CDR3 sequence reads: CASSTGTGGSEQYF. In nucleotides, the CDR3 is TGTGCCAGCAGTACCGGGACAGGGGGTAGTGAGCAGTACTTC.

CDR3 amino acids: CAISGDNYEQYF. DNA of the CDR3: TGTGCCATCAGTGGTGACAACTACGAGCAGTACTTC. The chain couples TRBV10-3 to TRBJ2-7; unclear D gene. Germline V gives CDR1 ENHRY, CDR2 SYGVKD. Between the trimmed V and J ends, which lost 4 bases and 3 bases, there was a span of 7 bases. The CDR3 is 12 residues long.

J is TRBJ2-3 and V is TRBV7-2; TRBD2 matches at 10 bases. The germline gives CDR1 SGHTA, CDR2 FQGNSA. CDR3 size: 17 residues. V dropped 1 base and J dropped 5; count of bases not matched to a gene: 9. CDR3 DNA: TGTGCCAGCAGCTTAGGATTCGGAGCGGGAGGGCTAGATACGCAGTATTTT. It codes for CASSLGFGAGGLDTQYF.

This clone was found a few times. The rearrangement uses TRBV9 and TRBJ2-3; no reliable D call. CDR1 is SGDLS, CDR2 YYNGEE, per germline. The CDR3 is made up of 15 amino acids. The germline V and J ends were trimmed by 4 bases and 0 bases, with 12 bases remaining between them. This CDR3 is CASSPHSDSTDTQYF. The CDR3, as DNA: TGTGCCAGCAGCCCCCACAGTGATAGCACAGATACGCAGTATTTT.

CDR3 DNA: TGTGCCAGCAGCCCCCCCGGGAGGGGGCGGAACGAGCAGTACTTC. Protein sequence: CASSPPGRGRNEQYF. The chain recombines TRBV7-2 with TRBJ2-7; D possibly corresponds to TRBD2 (8 bases). Trimming stripped 5 bases from V and 5 bases from J, with 19 bases between. The CDR3 runs to 15 residues. Germline V gene lookup returns CDR1 SGHTA and CDR2 FQGNSA.

The chain combines TRBV7-6 with TRBJ2-5; TRBD2 aligns across 12 bases. V was pared by 4 bases and J by 3 bases, with 9 bases of the junction left unmatched. This CDR3 has 17 amino acids. The V gene's germline CDR1 is SGHVS and CDR2 FNYEAQ. The CDR3 protein is CASSSQTSGRREETQYF. CDR3 DNA: TGTGCCAGCAGCTCCCAGACTAGCGGGAGACGGGAAGAGACCCAGTACTTC.

This sequence joins TRBV29-1 and TRBJ2-6, with a possible D match to TRBD1 (5 bases). Germline CDR1 is SQVTM and CDR2 is ANQGSEA. V was cut by 2 bases and J by 1 base, with 6 bases left in between. This CDR3 comprises 14 residues. The CDR3 protein is CSVERGSGANVLTF. The DNA for the CDR3 is TGCAGCGTTGAAAGGGGTTCTGGGGCCAACGTCCTGACTTTC.

This clone was observed a handful of times. This sequence joins TRBV19 and TRBJ1-6; 8 bases fit TRBD1. This CDR3 spans 15 amino acids. With 7 bases clipped from V and 10 bases from J, the junction kept 12 bases outside the gene matches. The germline CDR1 and CDR2 sequences are LNHDA and SQIVND (reference sequence). CDR3 amino acids: CASTISNGQGSPLHF. CDR3 in DNA: TGTGCCAGTACCATCTCGAACGGACAGGGCTCACCCCTCCACTTT.

V gene TRBV11-1 combines with J gene TRBJ2-7; TRBD2 aligns across 13 bases. CDR1 and CDR2 from the germline V gene are SGHAT and FQDESV (reference sequence). The CDR3 runs 15 residues. Losses at the gene ends were 5 bases for V and 2 bases for J; bases not matched to a gene: 3. CDR3 region: CASSTTSGRAYEQYF. The CDR3 bases are TGTGCCAGCAGCACCACTAGCGGGAGGGCCTACGAGCAGTACTTC.

The chain recombines TRBV7-2 with TRBJ2-4; TRBD1 is a possible D gene (7 bases). CDR3 length: 13 amino acids. V was pared by 5 bases and J by 6 bases, with 11 bases between. CDR1 is SGHTA, CDR2 FQGNSA, per germline. CDR3 protein: CASSQGGGNIQYF. For the CDR3, the DNA is TGTGCCAGCAGCCAGGGGGGCGGAAACATTCAGTACTTC.

This rearrangement joins TRBV2 to TRBJ2-7, with unresolved D. V gave up 5 bases and J gave up 3 bases, with 8 bases separating them. The CDR3 runs 12 residues. From germline, CDR1 is SNHLY and CDR2 FYNNEI. The CDR3 DNA is TGTGCCAGCAGTATGGACGGCTACGAGCAGTACTTC. It translates to CASSMDGYEQYF.

This clone was observed a handful of times. This sequence joins TRBV10-3 and TRBJ2-2, with D perhaps being TRBD1 or TRBD2 (5 bases each). The germline V gene has CDR1 ENHRY and CDR2 SYGVKD. Trimming took off 11 bases at V and 1 base at J, with 14 bases between the two ends. The CDR3 is 14 amino acids. In DNA form, the CDR3 reads TGTGCCGGGGCGGGCCAAGAGAACACCGGGGAGCTGTTTTTT. Protein product: CAGAGQENTGELFF.

This clone appeared a few times. This sequence joins TRBV6-5 and TRBJ1-5, with D uncertain. Germline loops: CDR1 MNHEY, CDR2 SVGAGI. CDR3 length: 14 residues. V was clipped by 2 bases and J by 6 bases, with 11 bases between them. CDR3 sequence (DNA): TGTGCCAGCAGTTACACGGGAGGCGGTCAGCCCCAGCATTTT. Encoded protein: CASSYTGGGQPQHF.

This sequence joins TRBV7-2 and TRBJ2-5; no reliable D call. Deletions cut 2 bases from V and 5 bases from J, with 15 bases between. The CDR3 extends over 15 amino acids. The V gene's germline CDR1 is SGHTA and CDR2 FQGNSA. DNA of the CDR3: TGTGCCAGCAGCTTAATGTCCGAGAAGCTCGAGACCCAGTACTTC. The encoded protein is CASSLMSEKLETQYF.

The CDR3 here is CASSYRGRGLFF. The CDR3 nucleotides read TGTGCCAGCAGTTATCGCGGGAGGGGGTTGTTCTTC. The chain uses TRBV7-2 and TRBJ2-1; the match to TRBD2 covers 9 bases. V lost 6 bases, J lost 15 bases, and 9 bases stayed unmatched. From germline, CDR1 is SGHTA and CDR2 FQGNSA. This CDR3 contains 12 residues.

This clone was recorded a few times. V and J are TRBV14 and TRBJ1-4; D uncertain. V dropped 0 bases and J dropped 7 bases, with 15 bases sitting between them. The germline gives CDR1 SGHDN, CDR2 FVKESK. The CDR3 sequence is 16 residues long. The CDR3 reads CASSQDLAVRGEKLFF. The CDR3 coding sequence is TGTGCCAGCAGCCAAGACCTTGCCGTCCGTGGTGAAAAACTGTTTTTT.

The gene calls are TRBV10-3 and TRBJ1-1; TRBD1 aligns across 9 bases. V was clipped by 3 bases and J by 6 bases; unmatched bases: 14. The CDR3 loop spans 17 amino acids. The germline gives CDR1 ENHRY, CDR2 SYGVKD. The CDR3 reads CAISDGGTGKGFPEAFF. CDR3 sequence (DNA): TGTGCCATCAGTGATGGCGGGACAGGGAAAGGGTTCCCTGAAGCTTTCTTT.

The V call is TRBV7-2, the J call TRBJ2-7, with TRBD2 as a possible D gene (6 bases). V was pared by 1 base and J by 0 bases, with 13 bases between. The CDR3 is 16 amino acids. Germline V gives CDR1 SGHTA, CDR2 FQGNSA. Written as DNA, the CDR3 is TGTGCCAGCAGCTTAGAGGCTCCGGGAGTCTCCTACGAGCAGTACTTC. Its protein product is CASSLEAPGVSYEQYF. Complete variable domain (other parts from reference TRBV7-2 and TRBJ2-7): GAGVSQSPSNKVTEKGKDVELRCDPISGHTALYWYRQSLGQGLEFLIYFQGNSAPDKSGLPSDRFSAERTGGSVSTLTIQRTQQEDSAVYLCASSLEAPGVSYEQYFGPGTRLTVT.

The rearrangement uses TRBV5-1 and TRBJ1-4; D not resolved. The ends were cut back, 4 bases at V and 5 bases at J, with 18 bases in the middle. This CDR3 contains 16 residues. Germline CDR1 is SGHRS and CDR2 is YFSETQ. CDR3 in amino acids: CASSVGPRNSNEKLFF. The DNA of the CDR3 is TGCGCCAGCAGCGTTGGCCCCAGGAACAGCAATGAAAAACTGTTTTTT.

This rearrangement joins TRBV29-1 to TRBJ2-7; 8 bases match TRBD2. The CDR3 covers 18 residues. The ends lost 3 bases at V and 0 bases at J; junction bases unmatched: 16. Germline V gene lookup returns CDR1 SQVTM and CDR2 ANQGSEA. CDR3 sequence (DNA): TGCAGCGTTGACGCTCGCCCCGGCGGGGGGTCAAGCTCCTACGAGCAGTACTTC. Residues: CSVDARPGGGSSSYEQYF.

The genes are TRBV10-3 and TRBJ1-4, with a possible D match to TRBD1 (5 bases). The V end was cut by 8 bases, the J end by 0 bases, with 7 bases between. The CDR3 contains 13 residues. Germline CDR1 and CDR2: ENHRY and SYGVKD. The chain's CDR3 is CAIATATNEKLFF. In DNA form, the CDR3 reads TGTGCCATCGCGACAGCAACTAATGAAAAACTGTTTTTT.

This clone was observed a handful of times. The chain carries TRBV19 and TRBJ1-5; TRBD1 might be the D (5 bases). Trimming shortened V by 11 bases and J by 3 bases, and 14 bases separated the two germline ends. The germline V gene has CDR1 LNHDA and CDR2 SQIVND (reference sequence). This CDR3 comprises 13 residues. The DNA of the CDR3 is TGTGCCGGAAGCGGGGGGTACAATCAGCCCCAGCATTTT. Encoded protein: CAGSGGYNQPQHF.

This chain joins TRBV11-1 and TRBJ2-4; TRBD1 aligns across 8 bases. Germline CDR1 and CDR2: SGHAT and FQDESV (reference sequence). The ends lost 5 bases at V and 2 bases at J; junction bases unmatched: 11. CDR3 size: 17 residues. CDR3 nucleotide sequence: TGTGCCAGCAGCCCAGGTGGACAGGGAAAAACCAAAAACATTCAGTACTTC. Translated: CASSPGGQGKTKNIQYF.

Only one count was recorded for this clone. The chain is built from TRBV29-1 and TRBJ2-5, with 8 bases aligning to TRBD1. Germline CDR1 is SQVTM and CDR2 is ANQGSEA. This CDR3 is built from 13 residues. V was pared by 6 bases and J by 5 bases, with 8 bases of the junction left unmatched. In DNA, the CDR3 is TGCAGCGTCGCCCCAGGGGGCGCGGAGACCCAGTACTTC. Amino acid sequence: CSVAPGGAETQYF.

In regard to this clone: This specimen includes other DNA sequences encoding the same CDR3. V is TRBV18 and J is TRBJ2-5, with TRBD2 matching 12 bases. This CDR3 region has 15 residues. With V trimmed by 0 bases and J by 4 bases, 0 bases remained unmatched. The germline V gene has CDR1 KGHSH and CDR2 LQKENI. CDR3 amino acids: CASSPPGLAGETQYF. DNA for the CDR3: TGTGCCAGCTCACCACCGGGACTAGCGGGAGAGACCCAGTACTTC.

This chain uses TRBV7-2 with TRBJ2-7, with 8 bases lining up with TRBD2. Trimming removed 4 bases from V and 3 bases from J; junction bases left unmatched: 8. Per the germline V gene, CDR1 is SGHTA and CDR2 is FQGNSA. There are 15 residues in the CDR3. The CDR3 nucleotides are TGTGCCAGCAGCTCCAGCTGGGCGGGGGGCTACGAGCAGTACTTC. Translated: CASSSSWAGGYEQYF.

This rearrangement joins TRBV7-2 to TRBJ1-6, with TRBD1 as a possible D gene (5 bases). Trimming shortened V by 1 base and J by 7 bases, and 14 bases separated the two germline ends. The germline V gene has CDR1 SGHTA and CDR2 FQGNSA. This CDR3 has 16 amino acids. CDR3 sequence (DNA): TGTGCCAGCAGCTTAGTGGGTCTGCAGGGAAATTCACCCCTCCACTTT. Its protein is CASSLVGLQGNSPLHF.